The entry below gives a single T cell receptor (beta chain) sequence along with its context. The CDR3 runs 15 residues. J lost 3 bases, V lost 2 bases, and 6 bases had no gene match. Per the germline V gene, CDR1 is SGHNT and CDR2 is YYREEE (reference sequence). This sample is part of a study of control samples from healthy donors and cancer patients. Here immunoSEQ multiplex PCR was the method, and the copy in TCRdb shows in-frame clones only, minus some. Of approximately 46,000 clones listed, 85% to 95% are singletons. This clonotype was obtained from a man aged 25-45 years with colorectal cancer. The V call is TRBV5-4, the J call TRBJ2-7; 9 positions match TRBD2. The sample comprised PBMCs. Here the CDR3 reads CASSLAGGRLYEQYV. The CDR3 nucleotides are TGTGCCAGCAGCTTAGCGGGGGGACGACTCTACGAGCAGTACGTC.